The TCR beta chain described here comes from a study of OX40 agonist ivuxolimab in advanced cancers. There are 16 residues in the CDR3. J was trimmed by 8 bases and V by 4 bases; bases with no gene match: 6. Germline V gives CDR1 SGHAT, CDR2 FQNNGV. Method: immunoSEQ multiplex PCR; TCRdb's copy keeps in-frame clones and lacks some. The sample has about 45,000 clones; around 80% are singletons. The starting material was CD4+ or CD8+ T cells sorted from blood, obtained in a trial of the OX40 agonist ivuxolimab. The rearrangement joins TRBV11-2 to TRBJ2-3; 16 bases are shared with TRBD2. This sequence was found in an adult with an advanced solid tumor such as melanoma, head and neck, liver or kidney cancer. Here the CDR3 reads CASSSGLAGGPGTQYF. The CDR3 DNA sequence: TGTGCCAGCAGCTCGGGACTAGCGGGAGGGCCAGGTACGCAGTATTTT.